The clone carrying this T cell receptor beta chain was seen more than once but under ten times. Its specificity is not known. These data originate in a study of OX40 agonist ivuxolimab in advanced cancers. Turning to the study itself: Every 2 weeks, patients got intravenous ivuxolimab at one of six dose levels (0.01-10 mg/kg). Dose-escalation patients' cancers were hepatocellular carcinoma, melanoma, renal cell or head and neck cancer. Checkpoint inhibitors had been given previously to around 38% of patients.

The CDR3 totals 15 residues. V shed 0 bases and J shed 1 base, with 10 bases lying between them. Germline-derived CDR1 and CDR2 are SGDLS and YYNGEE. Findings and limits, study-wide: Fewer expanded clones were found on average in CD4+ than in CD8+ T cells.

The protocol was immunoSEQ multiplex PCR, while the TCRdb copy is restricted to in-frame clones and leaves out a portion. The table has 20,000 or so clones, around 78% seen once. The J gene is TRBJ1-1, the V gene TRBV9; D call uncertain. Here the sequenced sample was CD4+ or CD8+ T cells sorted from blood, taken in a trial of the OX40 agonist ivuxolimab. This TCR derives from an adult with an advanced solid tumor such as melanoma, head and neck, liver or kidney cancer. CDR3 in amino acids: CASSVGGTANTEAFF. DNA for the CDR3: TGTGCCAGCAGCGTAGGTGGTACAGCGAACACTGAAGCTTTCTTT.